The present entry profiles one T cell receptor (beta chain) with its context. Its specificity is unknown. Every donor had blood drawn once into heparin, about 116 mL on average. Looked up from germline, CDR1 is MNHEY and CDR2 is SMNVEV (reference sequence). The V segment lost 5 bases and the J segment 4 bases; nucleotides outside the gene matches: 8. The CDR3 covers 16 residues. cDNA synthesis used the whole RNA isolate, giving expressed TCRB sequences. Repertoires were generated with immunoSEQ multiplex PCR, while TCRdb's copy carries only in-frame clones and drops some. This table holds approximately 43,000 clones, 66% found once. This sample is drawn from a study of beta chain features in type 1 diabetes. Study-wide results and caveats: Shortening of TCRB CDR3s, moderate but significant, appeared in all four CD4+ subsets of Type 1 diabetes patients. Type 1 diabetes patients had VDJ junctions that carried fewer insertions and more deletions.

The receptor was derived from a man aged 25 to 40 with type 1 diabetes. Some clones in this sample may be carry-over from other donors' samples. The chain couples TRBV27 to TRBJ2-6, with TRBD1 identical over 7 bases. Specimen: Tregs from blood. CDR3 sequence reads: CASSPNRGAGANVLTF. The CDR3 coding sequence is TGTGCCAGCAGTCCCAACAGGGGAGCAGGGGCCAACGTCCTGACTTTC. Based on the CDR3 plus reference TRBV27 and TRBJ2-6, the full variable domain is EAQVTQNPRYLITVTGKKLTVTCSQNMNHEYMSWYRQDPGLGLRQIYYSMNVEVTDKGDVPEGYKVSRKEKRNFPLILESPSPNQTSLYFCASSPNRGAGANVLTFGAGSRLTVL.